This T cell receptor (beta chain) was found in a study of lymphopenia after photon versus proton radiotherapy. Study outcomes and limitations: In patients who died, overall survival fell as post-nadir TCR diversity dropped more. After the lymphocyte nadir, photon-treated repertoires showed oligoclonal expansion, especially of CD8+ Temra cells.

Deletions cut 5 bases from V and 6 bases from J, with 20 bases between. The CDR3 totals 15 residues. CDR1 and CDR2 from the germline V gene are WNHNN and SYGVQD (reference sequence). Libraries were prepared by immunoSEQ multiplex PCR; TCRdb keeps only in-frame clonotypes and omits some of them. This sample has around 24,000 clones, with 75% to 90% found just once. Comments on this clone: The antigen remains undetermined.

This chain links TRBV10-1 with TRBJ2-7; D call uncertain. The TCR sequence derives from a man under 40 with gastric cancer. The starting material was peripheral blood, obtained from a patient treated with photon-based radiotherapy. The CDR3 reads CASSHTSAGPFEQYF. The CDR3 region has the DNA TGCGCCAGCAGTCACACTTCAGCTGGGCCTTTCGAGCAGTACTTC.